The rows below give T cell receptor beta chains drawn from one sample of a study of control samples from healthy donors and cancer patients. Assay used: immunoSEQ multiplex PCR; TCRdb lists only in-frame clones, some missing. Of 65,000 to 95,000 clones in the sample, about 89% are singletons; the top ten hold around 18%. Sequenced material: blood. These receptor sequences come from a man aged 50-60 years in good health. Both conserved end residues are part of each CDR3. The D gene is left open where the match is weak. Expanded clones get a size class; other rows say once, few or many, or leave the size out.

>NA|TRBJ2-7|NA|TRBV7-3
CASSLSGRSYEQYF
TGTGCCAGCAGCCTGAGTGGCAGATCCTACGAGCAGTACTTC
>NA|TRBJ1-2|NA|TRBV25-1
CASSDGRYGYTF
TGTGCCAGCAGTGACGGACGCTATGGCTACACCTTC
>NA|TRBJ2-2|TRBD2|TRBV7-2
CASSLATGTSGSPPNTGELFF
TGTGCCAGCAGCTTAGCGACCGGGACTAGCGGGAGCCCCCCGAACACCGGGGAGCTGTTTTTT
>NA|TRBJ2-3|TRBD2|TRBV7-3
CASSPRLAGGPADTQYF
TGTGCCAGCAGCCCGAGACTAGCGGGAGGGCCCGCAGATACGCAGTATTTT
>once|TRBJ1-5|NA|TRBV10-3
CAIRGDNQPQHF
TGTGCAATCAGGGGCGACAATCAGCCCCAGCATTTT
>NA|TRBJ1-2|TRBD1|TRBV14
CASSQDRGRVGYTF
TGTGCCAGCAGCCAGGACAGGGGTCGTGTTGGCTACACCTTC
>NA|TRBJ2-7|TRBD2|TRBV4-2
CASSPGSGLGEQYF
TGTGCCAGCAGCCCCGGTAGCGGGTTAGGTGAGCAGTACTTC
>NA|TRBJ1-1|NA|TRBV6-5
CASMRGQNTEAFF
TGTGCCAGCATGCGGGGCCAGAACACTGAAGCTTTCTTT
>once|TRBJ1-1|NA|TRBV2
CASSELLSEAFF
TGTGCCAGCAGTGAACTGTTGTCAGAAGCTTTCTTT
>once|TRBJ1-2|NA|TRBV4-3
CASSQDKTTYGYTF
TGCGCCAGCAGCCAAGATAAGACAACTTATGGCTACACCTTC
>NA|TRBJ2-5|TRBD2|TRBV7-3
CASSLGGTFGRETQYF
TGTGCCAGCAGCTTAGGAGGGACCTTCGGGAGGGAGACCCAGTACTTC
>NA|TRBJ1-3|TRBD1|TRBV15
CATSRASTGTGNTIYF
TGTGCCACCAGCAGAGCCTCGACAGGGACTGGAAACACCATATATTTT
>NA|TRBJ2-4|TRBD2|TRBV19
CASSARDYKNIQYF
TGTGCCAGTAGCGCCCGGGACTACAAAAACATTCAGTACTTC
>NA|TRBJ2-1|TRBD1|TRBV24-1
CATSDPDRGNYNEQFF
TGTGCCACCAGTGATCCCGACAGGGGCAACTACAATGAGCAGTTCTTC
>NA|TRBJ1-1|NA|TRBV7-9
CASSFGPGTEAFF
TGTGCCAGCAGCTTTGGCCCGGGCACTGAAGCTTTCTTT
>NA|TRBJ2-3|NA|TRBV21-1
CARRPLQGTDTQYF
TGTGCCAGGCGTCCTTTACAGGGAACAGATACGCAGTATTTT
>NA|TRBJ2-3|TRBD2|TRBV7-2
CASSFSGGTDTQYF
TGTGCCAGCAGCTTTAGCGGGGGGACAGATACGCAGTATTTT
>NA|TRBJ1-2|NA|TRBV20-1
CSASQGPNYGYTF
TGCAGTGCTAGTCAGGGTCCTAACTATGGCTACACCTTC
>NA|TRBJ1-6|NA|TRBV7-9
CASSLAGSRNSPLHF
TGTGCCAGCAGCCTTGCAGGGTCTAGGAATTCACCCCTCCACTTT
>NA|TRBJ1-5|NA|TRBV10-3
CAISAQNNQPQHF
TGTGCCATCAGTGCACAGAATAATCAGCCCCAGCATTTT
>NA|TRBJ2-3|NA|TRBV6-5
CASSYSPGEGTDTQYF
TGTGCCAGCAGTTACTCACCGGGAGAGGGCACAGATACGCAGTATTTT
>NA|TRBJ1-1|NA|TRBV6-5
CASSLAQGPFEAFF
TGTGCCAGCAGTCTTGCACAGGGTCCATTTGAAGCTTTCTTT
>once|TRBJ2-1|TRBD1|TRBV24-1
CATSQPPGQGYNEQFF
TGTGCCACCAGTCAGCCTCCGGGACAGGGCTACAATGAGCAGTTCTTC
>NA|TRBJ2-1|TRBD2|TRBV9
CASSSLGGLAGNEQFF
TGTGCCAGCAGCTCCCTGGGGGGACTAGCGGGGAATGAGCAGTTCTTC